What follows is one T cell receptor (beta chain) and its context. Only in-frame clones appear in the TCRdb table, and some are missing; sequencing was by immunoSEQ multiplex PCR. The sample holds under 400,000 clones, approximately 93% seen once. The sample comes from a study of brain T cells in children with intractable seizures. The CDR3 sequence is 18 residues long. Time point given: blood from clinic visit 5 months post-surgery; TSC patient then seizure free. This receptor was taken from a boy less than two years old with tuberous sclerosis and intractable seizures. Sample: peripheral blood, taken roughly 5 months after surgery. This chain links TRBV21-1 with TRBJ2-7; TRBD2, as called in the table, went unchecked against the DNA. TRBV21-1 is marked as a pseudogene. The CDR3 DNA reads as TGTGCCAGCAGCAAAATGTTGGCGACTAGCGGCCCAACCTACGAGCAGTACTTC. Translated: CASSKMLATSGPTYEQYF.